The 26 T cell receptor beta chains given below trace back to one sample, sequenced in a study of blood T cell repertoires in COVID-19 (TCRdb year 2020). The library was made by the immunoSEQ multiplex PCR assay. As stored in TCRdb, this immuneACCESS dataset retains in-frame rearrangements with V and J assigned. A fraction of the clones does not appear; measured against another copy, unresolved V genes explain less than half of the discrepancy, and the remainder lacks a known reason. Across this sample there are 150,000 to 200,000 clones, with 80% seen only once. The top ten hold 6% to 8.5% of the sample. Material for sequencing was peripheral blood. The receptors originated from a man aged 60-69 years with acute or convalescent COVID-19.

This sequence joins TRBV19 and TRBJ1-1, with D uncertain. Germline CDR1 LNHDA, CDR2 SQIVND (reference sequence). Trimming pared 8 bases from V and 3 bases from J, leaving 16 bases between. This CDR3 comprises 14 residues. This CDR3 reads CASLKGGSYTEAFF. CDR3 nucleotides: TGTGCCAGTTTGAAGGGAGGTAGCTACACTGAAGCTTTCTTT.

The V gene is TRBV20-1, the J gene TRBJ1-5; tentatively, D is TRBD1 (5 bases). Germline V CDR1 and CDR2: DFQATT, SNEGSKA (reference sequence). The CDR3 length is 15 residues. Trimming cost V 3 bases and J 2 bases, with 14 bases left between them. The DNA of the CDR3 is TGCAGTGCTAGTTGGGGGGTCTCTCGCAATCAGCCCCAGCATTTT. It yields the protein CSASWGVSRNQPQHF.

The J gene is TRBJ2-5, the V gene TRBV18; D is undetermined. V dropped 3 bases and J dropped 2 bases, with 4 bases sitting between them. The CDR3 has 12 residues. In germline, CDR1 is KGHSH, CDR2 LQKENI. The CDR3 here is CASSPNQETQYF. The CDR3, as DNA: TGTGCCAGCTCACCCAATCAAGAGACCCAGTACTTC.

This clone was observed a few times. The V and J genes are TRBV9 and TRBJ2-5; the D gene is possibly TRBD2 (6 bases). V lost 0 bases to trimming and J lost 5 bases, with 11 bases between them. CDR1 and CDR2 (germline): SGDLS, YYNGEE. The CDR3 runs to 14 residues. The CDR3 reads CASSVAGDVETQYF. CDR3 nucleotide sequence: TGTGCCAGCAGCGTAGCGGGGGATGTGGAGACCCAGTACTTC.

This clone appeared a single time. V and J are TRBV6-6 and TRBJ1-2; 10 bases agree with TRBD1. CDR1 and CDR2 from the germline V gene are MNHNY and SVGAGI (reference sequence). V was clipped by 6 bases and J by 6 bases; unmatched bases: 4. CDR3 length equals 13 residues. The CDR3: CASRWTGGDGYTF. The CDR3 bases are TGTGCCAGCAGATGGACAGGGGGTGATGGCTACACCTTC.

The rearrangement joins TRBV7-3 to TRBJ1-1; TRBD1 matches 7 bases. Germline V gives CDR1 SGHTA, CDR2 FQGTGA. J gave up 1 base and V 0 bases, and 2 bases lay outside the gene matches. CDR3 length: 15 amino acids. CDR3 region: CASSLTRTGNTEAFF. The CDR3 region has the DNA TGTGCCAGCAGCTTAACCCGGACAGGGAACACTGAAGCTTTCTTT.

The rearrangement joins TRBV7-2 to TRBJ2-1; 7 bases line up with TRBD1. V gave up 5 bases and J gave up 2 bases; unmatched junction bases: 3. This CDR3 is built from 14 residues. Germline CDR1 SGHTA, CDR2 FQGNSA. CDR3 protein: CASSLGTAYNEQFF. The DNA for the CDR3 is TGTGCCAGCAGCCTGGGGACAGCCTACAATGAGCAGTTCTTC. Together with reference TRBV7-2 and TRBJ2-1, the CDR3 gives the full variable domain: GAGVSQSPSNKVTEKGKDVELRCDPISGHTALYWYRQSLGQGLEFLIYFQGNSAPDKSGLPSDRFSAERTGGSVSTLTIQRTQQEDSAVYLCASSLGTAYNEQFFGPGTRLTVL.

This chain joins TRBV27 and TRBJ1-2; no clear D gene. This CDR3 comprises 15 residues. Trimming stripped 2 bases from V and 4 bases from J, with 14 bases between. In germline, CDR1 is MNHEY, CDR2 SMNVEV (reference sequence). CDR3 protein: CASSLERAPSYGYTF. CDR3 bases: TGTGCCAGCAGTTTAGAGAGGGCTCCTAGCTATGGCTACACCTTC.

The chain couples TRBV5-1 to TRBJ2-5, with D perhaps TRBD2 (5 bases). V lost 0 bases, J lost 0 bases, and 9 bases lay in between. The V gene's germline CDR1 is SGHRS and CDR2 YFSETQ. The CDR3 extends over 15 amino acids. The CDR3 loop reads CASSLEPGYQETQYF. The DNA of the CDR3 is TGCGCCAGCAGCTTGGAGCCGGGGTACCAAGAGACCCAGTACTTC.

V usage is TRBV9 and J usage is TRBJ1-2; D may be TRBD1 (5 bases). V was pared by 4 bases and J by 7 bases, with 17 bases between. The CDR3 runs to 14 residues. From germline, CDR1 is SGDLS and CDR2 YYNGEE. This CDR3 reads CASSPNRGSFGYTF. The CDR3 DNA follows: TGTGCCAGCAGCCCTAACCGGGGGTCTTTTGGCTACACCTTC.

This rearrangement joins TRBV2 to TRBJ2-1; 7 nucleotides line up with TRBD2. Trimming cost V 8 bases and J 5 bases; bases outside gene matches: 6. The CDR3 is made up of 13 amino acids. The germline gives CDR1 SNHLY, CDR2 FYNNEI. The CDR3 bases are TGTGCCAGCCGACTAGCTAGGAACAATGAGCAGTTCTTC. Protein sequence: CASRLARNNEQFF. The full variable domain, rest sourced from reference TRBV2 and TRBJ2-1, is EPEVTQTPSHQVTQMGQEVILRCVPISNHLYFYWYRQILGQKVEFLVSFYNNEISEKSEIFDDQFSVERPDGSNFTLKIRSTKLEDSAMYFCASRLARNNEQFFGPGTRLTVL.

In this sample, this clone turned up once. The chain joins TRBV6-5 to TRBJ1-6, with TRBD1 matching over 8 bases. The CDR3 contains 14 residues. Germline V CDR1 and CDR2: MNHEY, SVGAGI. The J segment lost 5 bases and the V segment lost 6 bases, leaving 3 bases of the junction unmatched. The DNA of the CDR3 is TGTGCCAGCAGGGACAGGGCTAATAATTCACCCCTCCACTTT. It codes for CASRDRANNSPLHF.

V gene TRBV10-3 combines with J gene TRBJ2-1, with TRBD2 matching over 10 bases. The V segment lost 5 bases and the J segment 2 bases; nucleotides outside the gene matches: 15. CDR3 length: 19 residues. CDR1 and CDR2 from the germline V gene are ENHRY and SYGVKD. The CDR3: CAISTPGSGGAITYNEQFF. CDR3 DNA: TGTGCCATCAGTACCCCAGGCAGCGGGGGGGCGATCACCTACAATGAGCAGTTCTTC.

This clone was found once. The rearrangement links TRBV24-1 to TRBJ1-5; 7 nucleotides align to TRBD1. CDR3 length equals 12 residues. Germline assignment: CDR1 KGHDR and CDR2 SFDVKD. V shed 4 bases, J shed 7 bases, and the junction held 0 bases outside the gene matches. The CDR3 coding sequence is TGTGCCACCAGTGAGACAGGGCAGCCCCAGCATTTT. Translated: CATSETGQPQHF.

The chain recombines TRBV9 with TRBJ1-1, with D perhaps TRBD1 (5 bases). Germline V gene sequence: CDR1 SGDLS, CDR2 YYNGEE. Trimming took off 0 bases at V and 5 bases at J, with 11 bases between the two ends. CDR3 size: 14 residues. The CDR3 DNA reads as TGTGCCAGCAGCGTAGGGTCAGGGATGACTGAAGCTTTCTTT. Translation: CASSVGSGMTEAFF.

The V gene is TRBV2, the J gene TRBJ1-2; maybe TRBD1 (5 bases). This CDR3 has 14 residues. CDR1 is SNHLY, CDR2 FYNNEI, per germline. V was clipped by 4 bases and J by 8 bases, with 17 bases between them. DNA for the CDR3: TGTGCCAGCAGTGTAGGGCAGGGCCTAGTGGGCTACACCTTC. Translated: CASSVGQGLVGYTF.

CDR3 loop: CASSEALAGEQFF. In DNA form, the CDR3 reads TGTGCCAGCAGTGAAGCGTTAGCGGGAGAGCAGTTCTTC. The chain uses TRBV6-1 and TRBJ2-1; 8 bases match TRBD2. This CDR3 has 13 residues. The J segment lost 10 bases and the V segment lost 0 bases, leaving 2 bases of the junction unmatched. The V gene's germline CDR1 is MNHNS and CDR2 SASEGT.

The rearrangement uses TRBV5-6 and TRBJ2-7; D gene unclear. Germline CDR1 and CDR2: SGHDT and YYEEEE. This CDR3 contains 14 residues. Between the trimmed V and J ends, which lost 0 bases and 0 bases, there was a span of 7 bases. The CDR3 DNA reads as TGTGCCAGCAGCTTGGGGGCAGTCTCCTACGAGCAGTACTTC. As protein: CASSLGAVSYEQYF.

This clone was observed a few times. The chain employs TRBV4-3 and TRBJ2-1; D is uncertain. The CDR3 sequence is 15 residues long. V lost 0 bases to trimming and J lost 6 bases, with 12 bases between them. CDR1 is LGHNA, CDR2 YSLEER, per germline. The DNA for the CDR3 is TGCGCCAGCAGCCAAGATTCAGGCTCTGGCAATGAGCAGTTCTTC. This codes for CASSQDSGSGNEQFF.

The V and J genes are TRBV5-4 and TRBJ1-1, with D maybe TRBD1 (5 bases). The CDR3 covers 15 residues. In germline, CDR1 is SGHNT, CDR2 YYREEE (reference sequence). Trimming left V 3 bases short and J 1 base short, with 13 bases between. The CDR3 DNA follows: TGTGCCAGCAGCTCAAAATCGCAGGGGAACACTGAAGCTTTCTTT. Translating gives CASSSKSQGNTEAFF.

This chain joins TRBV3-1 (or the pseudogene TRBV3-2) and TRBJ1-5; D not resolved. Germline V gene lookup returns CDR1 LGHDT and CDR2 YNNKEL (reference sequence). Deletions cut 0 bases from V and 3 bases from J, with 15 bases between. The CDR3 covers 17 residues. The CDR3 region has the DNA TGTGCCAGCAGCCAAGATTATGTTCGGGGAAACAATCAGCCCCAGCATTTT. It is translated as CASSQDYVRGNNQPQHF.

The rearrangement uses TRBV9 and TRBJ2-7; 11 nucleotides align to TRBD1. V was pared by 3 bases and J by 6 bases, with 2 bases of the junction left unmatched. CDR1 is SGDLS, CDR2 YYNGEE, per germline. This CDR3 is built from 13 residues. CDR3 in amino acids: CASSGTGGIEQYF. The CDR3 DNA reads TGTGCCAGCAGCGGGACAGGGGGCATCGAGCAGTACTTC.

This rearrangement joins TRBV20-1 to TRBJ2-1; 7 bases are shared with TRBD1. Germline V gene lookup returns CDR1 DFQATT and CDR2 SNEGSKA (reference sequence). The CDR3 spans 11 residues. After removal of 5 bases from V and 6 bases from J, the junction contained 1 base not matched to a gene. The CDR3 protein is CSAGDSNEQFF. The CDR3 DNA sequence: TGCAGTGCTGGGGACAGCAATGAGCAGTTCTTC.

This chain's CDR3 is CATSWRQDTEAFF. The CDR3 coding sequence is TGTGCCACCAGCTGGAGACAGGACACTGAAGCTTTCTTT. V and J are TRBV15 and TRBJ1-1, with a tentative D call TRBD1 (6 bases). The CDR3 runs 13 residues. Per the germline V gene, CDR1 is LNHNV and CDR2 is YYDKDF (reference sequence). The V and J ends lost 5 bases and 3 bases respectively, with 10 bases between them.

This clone was seen a few times. The genes are TRBV15 and TRBJ2-1; 7 bases align to TRBD2. CDR1 and CDR2 (germline): LNHNV, YYDKDF (reference sequence). The CDR3 runs 17 residues. The J segment lost 0 bases and the V segment lost 3 bases, leaving 8 bases of the junction unmatched. CDR3 amino acids: CATSRGSSGYSYNEQFF. The CDR3 DNA follows: TGTGCCACCAGCAGGGGGAGTAGCGGGTACTCCTACAATGAGCAGTTCTTC.

V usage is TRBV6-5 and J usage is TRBJ2-4, with D unresolved. Germline CDR1 and CDR2: MNHEY and SVGAGI. This CDR3 spans 15 amino acids. Trimming pared 4 bases from V and 6 bases from J, leaving 16 bases between. CDR3 sequence reads: CASSFVSEAGNIQYF. CDR3 in DNA: TGTGCCAGCAGTTTTGTTTCCGAGGCTGGAAACATTCAGTACTTC.